These 5 T cell receptor beta chains came from one sample sequenced in a study of early T cells in non-severe SARS-CoV-2 infection. TCRdb reprocessed the 5' RACE reads with MiXCR, giving one entry per CDR3 protein. The sample gives around 55,000 distinct CDR3 sequences, about 7.1% of which show up once; 5.5% to 7.5% is in the top ten. This specimen consisted of whole blood, obtained at baseline. The receptors shown here come from an adult who was a healthcare worker with PCR-confirmed SARS-CoV-2 infection or an uninfected control (not recorded which).

This clonotype was recorded many times. The rearrangement joins TRBV7-2 to TRBJ1-6; TRBD1 matches 7 bases. The germline gives CDR1 SGHTA, CDR2 FQGNSA. This CDR3 is built from 14 residues. V lost 3 bases and J lost 10; bases outside the gene matches: 6. CDR3 loop: CASSFITGESPLHF. In nucleotides, the CDR3 is TGTGCCAGCAGCTTCATCACAGGGGAGTCACCCCTCCACTTT.

Points on this clonotype: A much larger clonotype is one base distant, so this may be a read error. The V gene is TRBV29-1, the J gene TRBJ2-7; D may be TRBD2 (5 bases). Germline CDR1 reads SQVTM; CDR2 reads ANQGSEA. The V and J ends lost 6 bases and 7 bases respectively, with 22 bases between them. The CDR3 runs 14 residues. This chain's CDR3 is CSVRRARTCDEQYF. The CDR3 DNA sequence: TGCAGCGTGCGAAGGGCCCGGACTTGCGATGAGCAGTACTTC.

J is TRBJ2-3 and V is TRBV13; D is unresolved. The germline V gene encodes CDR1 PRHDT and CDR2 FYEKMQ (reference sequence). This CDR3 is 13 amino acids long. V lost 4 bases and J lost 4, with 9 bases in between. The CDR3 DNA sequence: TGTGCCAGCAGCTCAGTAGCCCCAGATACGCAGTATTTT. Translated: CASSSVAPDTQYF.

In this sample, this clonotype is medium-sized. The J gene is TRBJ1-5, the V gene TRBV27; TRBD1 is a possible D gene (6 bases). The CDR3 has 15 residues. The germline gives CDR1 MNHEY, CDR2 SMNVEV (reference sequence). Trimming removed 4 bases at V and 3 bases at J, with 13 bases between. The CDR3 sequence: CASSSIGQINQPQHF. The CDR3 DNA reads TGTGCCAGCAGTTCCATCGGACAGATCAATCAGCCCCAGCATTTT.

Ten or more counts support this clonotype. In nucleotides, the CDR3 is TGCAGCCAGTCGGAGAAAGAGACCCAGTACTTC. This gives the protein CSQSEKETQYF. The gene calls are TRBV20-1 and TRBJ2-5; D is unresolved. The CDR3 has 11 residues. Germline-derived CDR1 and CDR2 are DFQATT and SNEGSKA (reference sequence).